This T cell receptor beta chain came from a study of blood T cell repertoires in COVID-19. On the study more broadly: Acute-phase and convalescent COVID-19 samples originated in the United States, Italy and Spain. Sources were T cells, B-cell-depleted T cells, or PBMCs; the material itself was cDNA or gDNA.

The CDR3 contains 15 residues. Trimming removed 0 bases from V and 2 bases from J; junction bases left unmatched: 2. CDR1 is SGDLS and CDR2 is YYNGEE in the germline V gene. Authors' analysis steps: Researchers report that nucleated cell counts were estimated from reference gene primer amplification. This table comes from immunoSEQ multiplex PCR, and its TCRdb copy is limited to in-frame clones, with some not included. The D gene and trimming were derived from the DNA, and the V and J assignments and clone size from that table. The sample contains tens of thousands of clones, about 88% of which appear only once.

The chain carries TRBV9 and TRBJ2-1; 7 bases line up with TRBD2. This receptor was taken from a woman aged 45-65 years with active COVID-19. The sequencing sample was made of peripheral blood. The CDR3 nucleotides read TGTGCCAGCAGCGTAGATAGCGGGCCCTACAATGAGCAGTTCTTC. It is translated as CASSVDSGPYNEQFF.